This T cell receptor beta chain derives from a study of blood T cells in healthy people across ages. Sample-barcoded 5' priming and a J-beta primer mix drove a second PCR of about 7 to 11 cycles. MiXCR, applied by TCRdb to the 5' RACE reads, yields one record per CDR3 protein. The data show fewer than 700,000 distinct CDR3 sequences, roughly 48% seen once. Per germline, CDR1 LGHNA and CDR2 YSLEER. V shed 1 base and J shed 4 bases, with 17 bases lying between them. This CDR3 contains 17 residues. This sequence joins TRBV4-3 and TRBJ2-1; D is tentatively TRBD1 or TRBD2 (5 bases each). The sample consisted of blood. The sequence was collected from a man aged 80 or over in good health. This chain's CDR3 is CASSQVRGVLSYNEQFF. The CDR3 DNA reads as TGCGCCAGCAGCCAAGTAAGGGGAGTCCTTAGTTACAATGAGCAGTTCTTC.